The clone carrying this T cell receptor (beta chain) appeared a few times. What it recognizes is unknown. This entry comes from a study of a mutant IDH1 vaccine in newly diagnosed glioma. Study summary: Vaccine administration was initiated 4-6 weeks following radiotherapy alone, or with temozolomide cycles. Before enrollment, the patients had been treated with radiotherapy alone, temozolomide alone, or both together. Most of them had received both.

Data came from immunoSEQ multiplex PCR; TCRdb stores just in-frame clones and leaves some out. Of about 65,000 clones in the sample, 80% to 90% were seen once. Germline CDR1 SGDLS, CDR2 YYNGEE. Between the trimmed V and J ends, which lost 0 bases and 3 bases, there was a span of 9 bases. The CDR3 contains 15 residues. Study results and limitations: Whatever changes occurred in top peripheral T cell clonotypes seemed unrelated to pseudoprogression.

Time point here: week 35, safety follow-up. Every vaccine dose comprised 300 ug of mutant IDH1 20-mer peptide plus topical imiquimod. The vaccination schedule gave patients eight doses in weeks 1, 3, 5, 7, 11, 15, 19 and 23. The specimen comprised PBMCs, sampled from a glioma patient whose treatment included an IDH1 peptide vaccine. The origin of this receptor is a man aged 35-49 years with glioma. The chain links TRBV9 to TRBJ1-4; tentatively, D is TRBD1 (5 bases). This CDR3 is CASSVAGFPNEKLFF. The CDR3 nucleotides are TGTGCCAGCAGCGTAGCAGGGTTTCCTAATGAAAAACTGTTTTTT. The full variable domain, its missing parts supplied by reference TRBV9 and TRBJ1-4, is DSGVTQTPKHLITATGQRVTLRCSPRSGDLSVYWYQQSLDQGLQFLIQYYNGEERAKGNILERFSAQQFPDLHSELNLSSLELGDSALYFCASSVAGFPNEKLFFGSGTQLSVL.